What follows is one T cell receptor beta chain and its context. This CDR3 has 14 amino acids. Germline-derived CDR1 and CDR2 are LNHDA and SQIVND (reference sequence). The V and J ends lost 3 bases and 9 bases respectively, with 14 bases between them. The data were obtained in a study of T cell responses to AZD1222 COVID-19 vaccine. TCRdb's copy holds only in-frame clones and misses some; the assay was immunoSEQ multiplex PCR. This table has about 110,000 clones, roughly 92% appearing once. This TCR derives from an adult who received the AZD1222 COVID-19 vaccine. This chain joins TRBV19 and TRBJ2-2; weak D call: TRBD2 (6 bases). Sequencing was performed on peripheral blood, taken 28 days after the second AZD1222 dose. The CDR3 region has the DNA TGTGCCAGTAGTATGGGTGGAGGGCCCCGGGAGCTGTTTTTT. As protein: CASSMGGGPRELFF. The variable domain in full, completed from reference TRBV19 and TRBJ2-2, reads DGGITQSPKYLFRKEGQNVTLSCEQNLNHDAMYWYRQDPGQGLRLIYYSQIVNDFQKGDIAEGYSVSREKKESFPLTVTSAQKNPTAFYLCASSMGGGPRELFFGEGSRLTVL.